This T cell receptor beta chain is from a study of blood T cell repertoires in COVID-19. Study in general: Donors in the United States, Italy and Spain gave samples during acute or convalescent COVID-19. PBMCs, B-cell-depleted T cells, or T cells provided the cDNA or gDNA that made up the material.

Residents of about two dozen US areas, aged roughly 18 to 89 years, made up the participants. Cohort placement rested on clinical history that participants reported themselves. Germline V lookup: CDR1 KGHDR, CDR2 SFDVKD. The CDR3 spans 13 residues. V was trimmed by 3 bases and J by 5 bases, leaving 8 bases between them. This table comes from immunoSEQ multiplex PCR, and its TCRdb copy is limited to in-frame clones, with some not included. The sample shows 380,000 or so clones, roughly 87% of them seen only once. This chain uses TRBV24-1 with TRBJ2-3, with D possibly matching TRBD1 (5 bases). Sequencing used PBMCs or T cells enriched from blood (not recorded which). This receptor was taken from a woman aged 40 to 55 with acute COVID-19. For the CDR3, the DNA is TGTGCCACCAGTGATGCAGGGTTAGATACGCAGTATTTT. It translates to CATSDAGLDTQYF.